Here is one TCR beta chain with its context. The germline gives CDR1 MDHEN, CDR2 SYDVKM. The CDR3 runs 11 residues. The ends were cut back, 6 bases at V and 2 bases at J, with 5 bases in the middle. The source of the sample is a study of Ad26.COV2.S vaccination and SARS-CoV-2 variants. This sample's treatment: roughly 20 received Ad26.COV2.S at low or high dose, single or two shots; 5 received placebo; per-sample allocation not given. Material that was analyzed had been drawn on day 63 after the first vaccine or placebo injection. Sequencing used immunoSEQ multiplex PCR; TCRdb keeps in-frame clones, though not all of them. There are over 400,000 clones in the sample; approximately 92% occur only once, and around 1.8% lies in the top ten.

This TCR derives from a person between 18 and 60 years old who received the Ad26.COV2.S COVID-19 vaccine or a placebo. The V call is TRBV28, the J call TRBJ2-7; D possibly corresponds to TRBD1 (5 bases). Source: peripheral blood, taken in a trial of Ad26.COV2.S vaccine versus placebo. CDR3 in amino acids: CASRGPYEQYF. The DNA of the CDR3 is TGTGCCAGCAGGGGGCCCTACGAGCAGTACTTC. The whole variable domain, filled in from reference TRBV28 and TRBJ2-7, reads DVKVTQSSRYLVKRTGEKVFLECVQDMDHENMFWYRQDPGLGLRLIYFSYDVKMKEKGDIPEGYSVSREKKERFSLILESASTNQTSMYLCASRGPYEQYFGPGTRLTVT.